Below are 22 T cell receptor beta chains sequenced from a single sample in a study of shared clonotypes between healthy human individuals. CD45RO-negative CD8 cells positively selected for CCR7 made up the naive population, which excluded terminally differentiated effector memory CD45RA+ cells. Profiling relied on immunoSEQ multiplex PCR, and the TCRdb table lists in-frame clones only, not all of them. The sample has around 580,000 clones, more than 95% seen once. Sequencing input: naive CD8+ T cells sorted from blood. These receptors were obtained from a man aged 30-40 years in good health.

This clone was detected once. The same CDR3 is also encoded by other DNA sequences in this sample. V usage is TRBV27 and J usage is TRBJ2-7; a weak D match, TRBD2 (5 bases). V was cut by 2 bases and J by 2 bases, with 7 bases left in between. The CDR3 is made up of 13 amino acids. CDR1 is MNHEY and CDR2 is SMNVEV in the germline V gene (reference sequence). The CDR3 protein is CASSLTGTYEQYF. The DNA of the CDR3 is TGTGCCAGCAGTTTAACGGGGACCTACGAGCAGTACTTC.

The chain joins TRBV28 to TRBJ2-2; TRBD1 agrees at 8 bases. The CDR3 consists of 17 residues. The V and J ends lost 6 bases and 1 base, in that order; junction bases with no gene match: 10. The germline gives CDR1 MDHEN, CDR2 SYDVKM. The CDR3 nucleotides read TGTGCCAGCAGGCCACATCCGGGACAGGAGAACACCGGGGAGCTGTTTTTT. It is translated as CASRPHPGQENTGELFF.

The V call is TRBV10-3, the J call TRBJ2-6; possible D gene TRBD2, 5 bases. Trimming took off 1 base at V and 0 bases at J, with 28 bases between the two ends. This CDR3 comprises 23 residues. The germline V gene encodes CDR1 ENHRY and CDR2 SYGVKD. The DNA of the CDR3 is TGTGCCATCAGTGAGTACCCGCTGACCCGAGAGGGCGCTTGGAGCTCTGGGGCCAACGTCCTGACTTTC. This codes for CAISEYPLTREGAWSSGANVLTF.

The CDR3 spells CASSLWQGGDGYTF. Here the CDR3 DNA reads TGTGCCAGCAGTTTATGGCAGGGAGGAGATGGCTACACCTTC. The chain carries TRBV27 and TRBJ1-2; TRBD1 is a possible D gene (5 bases). V gave up 1 base and J gave up 6 bases, with 12 bases separating them. CDR1 and CDR2 from the germline V gene are MNHEY and SMNVEV (reference sequence). The CDR3 is 14 amino acids.

V usage is TRBV6-1 and J usage is TRBJ1-5; perhaps TRBD1 as D (6 bases). Per the germline V gene, CDR1 is MNHNS and CDR2 is SASEGT. The CDR3 spans 15 residues. V gave up 1 base and J gave up 4 bases, with 11 bases separating them. The CDR3 loop reads CASSEDWTVNQPQHF. CDR3 DNA sequence: TGTGCCAGCAGTGAAGACTGGACAGTTAATCAGCCCCAGCATTTT.

J is TRBJ2-7 and V is TRBV27, with 7 bases aligning to TRBD1. The junction had 10 bases not matched to a gene; V was cut back by 2 bases and J by 3 bases. This CDR3 spans 16 amino acids. Germline V gene sequence: CDR1 MNHEY, CDR2 SMNVEV (reference sequence). CDR3 sequence (DNA): TGTGCCAGCAGTTTAAAAGGGGGCGCAACGGGCTACGAGCAGTACTTC. Amino acids: CASSLKGGATGYEQYF.

J is TRBJ2-1 and V is TRBV29-1; TRBD2 might be the D (5 bases). The CDR3 is 15 residues long. The germline CDR1 and CDR2 sequences are SQVTM and ANQGSEA. The V end lost 7 bases, the J end lost 6 bases, and 22 bases lay between the germline ends. DNA for the CDR3: TGCAGCGCCCACTCATCCGGGATTTACTCCAATGAGCAGTTCTTC. Translated: CSAHSSGIYSNEQFF.

The J gene is TRBJ2-7, the V gene TRBV27, with 7 bases that match TRBD1. This CDR3 contains 14 residues. In germline, CDR1 is MNHEY, CDR2 SMNVEV (reference sequence). The V segment lost 6 bases and the J segment 4 bases; nucleotides outside the gene matches: 9. CDR3 coding DNA: TGTGCCAGCAGGGCTTTAGACAGGGCATACGAGCAGTACTTC. Translation gives CASRALDRAYEQYF.

The CDR3 DNA is TGTGCCAGCAGTTTAAATAGGGGGGGTAGCACTGAAGCTTTCTTT. It codes for CASSLNRGGSTEAFF. This chain links TRBV27 with TRBJ1-1; tentatively, D is TRBD1 (6 bases). The CDR3 is 15 residues long. The germline CDR1 and CDR2 sequences are MNHEY and SMNVEV (reference sequence). Trimming cost V 2 bases and J 4 bases, with 14 bases left between them.

This CDR3 reads CASRGGLYEQYF. The CDR3 DNA reads TGTGCCAGCAGGGGAGGACTCTACGAGCAGTACTTC. J is TRBJ2-7 and V is TRBV28, with D possibly being TRBD2 (6 bases). CDR3 length: 12 residues. The germline gives CDR1 MDHEN, CDR2 SYDVKM. V was shortened by 6 bases and J by 3 bases, with 9 bases between the two germline ends.

V gene TRBV29-1 combines with J gene TRBJ2-5, with D possibly being TRBD1 (6 bases). From germline, CDR1 is SQVTM and CDR2 ANQGSEA. The germline V and J ends were trimmed by 4 bases and 5 bases, with 20 bases remaining between them. The CDR3 has 15 amino acids. The CDR3, as DNA: TGCAGCGTTGCACAAGGGGCAGGGGTGGAGGAGACCCAGTACTTC. It specifies CSVAQGAGVEETQYF. Using reference TRBV29-1 and TRBJ2-5 for the parts outside the CDR3, the full variable domain is SAVISQKPSRDICQRGTSLTIQCQVDSQVTMMFWYRQQPGQSLTLIATANQGSEATYESGFVIDKFPISRPNLTFSTLTVSNMSPEDSSIYLCSVAQGAGVEETQYFGPGTRLLVL.

This clone was seen once. V usage is TRBV29-1 and J usage is TRBJ1-2; D unresolved. Trimming pared 6 bases from V and 2 bases from J, leaving 22 bases between. Germline V CDR1 and CDR2: SQVTM, ANQGSEA. The CDR3 is 16 amino acids. The CDR3 nucleotides read TGCAGCGTGGACCTTGAAGCTGGCCCGGACAACTATGGCTACACCTTC. Amino acid sequence: CSVDLEAGPDNYGYTF.

The gene calls are TRBV9 and TRBJ2-2, with 12 bases matching TRBD1. The V gene end was trimmed by 4 bases and the J gene end by 4 bases; junction bases not matched to a gene: 14. CDR3 size: 19 residues. The V gene's germline CDR1 is SGDLS and CDR2 YYNGEE. The CDR3 loop is CASSPRPRDRGRSTGELFF. The CDR3 region has the DNA TGTGCCAGCAGCCCGCGTCCTCGGGACAGGGGGCGCAGCACCGGGGAGCTGTTTTTT.

This rearrangement joins TRBV6-5 to TRBJ2-5; TRBD1 is a possible D gene (5 bases). The CDR3 runs 13 residues. V was clipped by 8 bases and J by 7 bases, with 17 bases between them. Germline V gene lookup returns CDR1 MNHEY and CDR2 SVGAGI. The CDR3 region has the DNA TGTGCCAGCCGAACCCTCAGGGATGGGACCCAGTACTTC. It codes for CASRTLRDGTQYF.

This rearrangement joins TRBV5-4 to TRBJ2-2; D ambiguous. The germline V gene has CDR1 SGHNT and CDR2 YYREEE (reference sequence). Trimming pared 0 bases from V and 0 bases from J, leaving 6 bases between. The CDR3 contains 15 residues. The CDR3 DNA follows: TGTGCCAGCAGCTTGGGTCACCCGAACACCGGGGAGCTGTTTTTT. It specifies CASSLGHPNTGELFF. The complete variable domain, with remaining parts taken from reference TRBV5-4 and TRBJ2-2, reads ETGVTQSPTHLIKTRGQQVTLRCSSQSGHNTVSWYQQALGQGPQFIFQYYREEENGRGNFPPRFSGLQFPNYSSELNVNALELDDSALYLCASSLGHPNTGELFFGEGSRLTVL.

V and J are TRBV16 and TRBJ2-3, with 7 bases that match TRBD1. With V trimmed by 8 bases and J by 1 base, 0 bases remained unmatched. The CDR3 loop spans 12 amino acids. From germline, CDR1 is KGHSY and CDR2 FQNENV. CDR3 in amino acids: CASGQGTDTQYF. For the CDR3, the DNA is TGTGCCAGCGGACAGGGCACAGATACGCAGTATTTT.

V and J are TRBV4-1 and TRBJ2-5; 7 nucleotides match TRBD1. CDR1 and CDR2 from the germline V gene are MGHRA and YSYEKL. The CDR3 sequence is 15 residues long. V lost 3 bases and J lost 6; bases outside the gene matches: 10. The CDR3 DNA is TGCGCCAGCAGCCAGGGAACAACAGGGGTGAAGACCCAGTACTTC. It is translated as CASSQGTTGVKTQYF.

The chain couples TRBV7-9 to TRBJ2-7; 7 bases agree with TRBD1. This CDR3 contains 16 residues. Germline V lookup: CDR1 SEHNR, CDR2 FQNEAQ (reference sequence). J was trimmed by 0 bases and V by 9 bases; bases with no gene match: 14. The DNA of the CDR3 is TGTGCCAGTATCCCTCTTTCCGGGACAGCCTCCTACGAGCAGTACTTC. Protein: CASIPLSGTASYEQYF.

V gene TRBV5-1 combines with J gene TRBJ2-7; 8 bases line up with TRBD2. The germline V gene encodes CDR1 SGHRS and CDR2 YFSETQ. The CDR3 contains 13 residues. V shed 6 bases and J 3 bases; nucleotides not matched to a gene: 5. For the CDR3, the DNA is TGCGCCAGCACAATCGGGACTAGCTACGAGCAGTACTTC. Translated: CASTIGTSYEQYF. The full variable domain, with the rest looked up from reference TRBV5-1 and TRBJ2-7, is KAGVTQTPRYLIKTRGQQVTLSCSPISGHRSVSWYQQTPGQGLQFLFEYFSETQRNKGNFPGRFSGRQFSNSRSEMNVSTLELGDSALYLCASTIGTSYEQYFGPGTRLTVT.

This rearrangement joins TRBV29-1 to TRBJ2-7, with a weak D call TRBD1 (6 bases). Germline CDR1 and CDR2: SQVTM and ANQGSEA. Trimming shortened V by 8 bases and J by 0 bases, and 11 bases separated the two germline ends. This CDR3 has 12 residues. CDR3 sequence: CSTRTDSYEQYF. Written as DNA, the CDR3 is TGCAGCACTCGGACAGACTCCTACGAGCAGTACTTC.

V gene TRBV7-9 combines with J gene TRBJ1-5; D is unresolved. The CDR3 totals 14 residues. The germline CDR1 and CDR2 sequences are SEHNR and FQNEAQ (reference sequence). Deletions cut 5 bases from V and 2 bases from J, with 10 bases between. This chain's CDR3 is CASSQDAGNQPQHF. CDR3 bases: TGTGCCAGCAGCCAGGACGCAGGCAATCAGCCCCAGCATTTT.

V and J are TRBV5-1 and TRBJ2-6; perhaps TRBD1 as D (6 bases). The CDR3 runs 16 residues. Trimming took 4 bases from V and 0 from J, leaving 11 bases between them. CDR1 is SGHRS and CDR2 is YFSETQ in the germline V gene. CDR3: CASSRRGVSGANVLTF. In nucleotides, the CDR3 is TGCGCCAGCAGCCGCAGGGGCGTCTCTGGGGCCAACGTCCTGACTTTC.